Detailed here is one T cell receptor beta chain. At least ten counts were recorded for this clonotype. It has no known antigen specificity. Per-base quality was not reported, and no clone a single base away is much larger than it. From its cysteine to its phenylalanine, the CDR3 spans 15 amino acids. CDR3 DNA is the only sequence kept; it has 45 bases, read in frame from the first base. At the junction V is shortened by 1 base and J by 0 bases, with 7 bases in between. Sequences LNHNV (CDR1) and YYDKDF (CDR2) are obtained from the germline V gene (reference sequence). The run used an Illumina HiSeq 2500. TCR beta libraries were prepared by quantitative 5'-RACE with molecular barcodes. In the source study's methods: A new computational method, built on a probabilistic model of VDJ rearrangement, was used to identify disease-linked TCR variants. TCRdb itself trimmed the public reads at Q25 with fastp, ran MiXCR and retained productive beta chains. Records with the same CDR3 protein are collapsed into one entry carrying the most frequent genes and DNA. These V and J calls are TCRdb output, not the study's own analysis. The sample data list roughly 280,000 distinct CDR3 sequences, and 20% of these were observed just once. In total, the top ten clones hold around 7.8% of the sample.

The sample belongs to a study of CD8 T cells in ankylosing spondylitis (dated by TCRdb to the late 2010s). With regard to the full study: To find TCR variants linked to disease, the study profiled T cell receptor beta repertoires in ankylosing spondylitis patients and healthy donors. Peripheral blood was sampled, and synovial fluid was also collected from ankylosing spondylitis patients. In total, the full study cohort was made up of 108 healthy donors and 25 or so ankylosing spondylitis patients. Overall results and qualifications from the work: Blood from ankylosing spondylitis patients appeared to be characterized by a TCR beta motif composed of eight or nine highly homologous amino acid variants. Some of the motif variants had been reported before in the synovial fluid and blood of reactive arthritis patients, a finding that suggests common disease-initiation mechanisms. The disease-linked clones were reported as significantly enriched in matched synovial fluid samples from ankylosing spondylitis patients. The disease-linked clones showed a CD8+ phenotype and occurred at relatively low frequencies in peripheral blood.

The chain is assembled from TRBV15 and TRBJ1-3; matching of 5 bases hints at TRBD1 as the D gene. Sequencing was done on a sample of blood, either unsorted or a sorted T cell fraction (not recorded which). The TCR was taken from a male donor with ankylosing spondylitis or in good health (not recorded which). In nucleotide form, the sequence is TGTGCCACCAGCAGAGTGGGGGGCTCTGGAAACACCATATATTTT. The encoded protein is CATSRVGGSGNTIYF.